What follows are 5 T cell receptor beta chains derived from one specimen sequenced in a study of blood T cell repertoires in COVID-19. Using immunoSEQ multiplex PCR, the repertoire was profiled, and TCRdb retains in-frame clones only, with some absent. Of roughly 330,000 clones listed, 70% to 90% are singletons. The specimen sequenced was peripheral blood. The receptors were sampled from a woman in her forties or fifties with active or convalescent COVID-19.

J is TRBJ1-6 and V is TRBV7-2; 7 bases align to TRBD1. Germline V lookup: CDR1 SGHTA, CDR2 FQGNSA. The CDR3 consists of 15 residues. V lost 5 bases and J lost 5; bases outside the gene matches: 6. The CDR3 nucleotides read TGTGCCAGCAGCCCCCAAGGGACAGATAATTCACCCCTCCACTTT. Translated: CASSPQGTDNSPLHF.

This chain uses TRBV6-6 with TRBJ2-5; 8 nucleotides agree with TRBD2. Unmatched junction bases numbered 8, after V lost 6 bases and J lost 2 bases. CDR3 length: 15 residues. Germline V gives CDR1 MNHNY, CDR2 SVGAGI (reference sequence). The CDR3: CASRPVAGYQETQYF. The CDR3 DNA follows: TGTGCCAGCAGACCCGTAGCGGGGTATCAAGAGACCCAGTACTTC.

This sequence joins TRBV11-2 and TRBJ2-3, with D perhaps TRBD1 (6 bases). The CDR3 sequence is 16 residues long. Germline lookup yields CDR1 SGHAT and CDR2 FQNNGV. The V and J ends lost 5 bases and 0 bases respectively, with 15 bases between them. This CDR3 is CASSPGQKPSTDTQYF. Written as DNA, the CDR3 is TGTGCCAGCAGCCCCGGACAGAAGCCTAGCACAGATACGCAGTATTTT.

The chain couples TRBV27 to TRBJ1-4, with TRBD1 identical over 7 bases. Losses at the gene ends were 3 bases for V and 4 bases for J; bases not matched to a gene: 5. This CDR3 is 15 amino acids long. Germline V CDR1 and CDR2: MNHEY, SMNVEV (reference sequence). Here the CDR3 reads CASSFTGDSNEKLFF. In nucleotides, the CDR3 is TGTGCCAGCAGTTTTACAGGGGACAGTAATGAAAAACTGTTTTTT.

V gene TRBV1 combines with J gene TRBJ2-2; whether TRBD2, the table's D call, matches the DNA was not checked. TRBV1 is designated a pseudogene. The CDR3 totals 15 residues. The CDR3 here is CTSRGGLAINGELFF. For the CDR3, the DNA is TGCACCAGCAGGGGGGGACTAGCGATTAACGGGGAGCTGTTTTTT.